What follows are 15 T cell receptor beta chains derived from one specimen sequenced in a study of shared clonotypes between healthy human individuals. Clones were sequenced by immunoSEQ multiplex PCR, and TCRdb holds only the in-frame ones, with some missing. The data hold about 470,000 clones, with around 75% observed a single time. Input material: PBMCs. All receptors come from a woman aged 40 to 49 in good health. Some clones in this sample may be carry-over from other donors' samples.

The chain recombines TRBV7-3 with TRBJ2-2; 9 nucleotides align to TRBD2. Germline values: CDR1 SGHTA, CDR2 FQGTGA. The CDR3 is 17 residues long. The junction had 7 bases not matched to a gene; V was cut back by 5 bases and J by 0 bases. For the CDR3, the DNA is TGTGCCAGCAGCGGAAGAACTAGCGGGTCGAACACCGGGGAGCTGTTTTTT. It codes for CASSGRTSGSNTGELFF.

This clone was counted between two and nine times. The V call is TRBV5-1, the J call TRBJ1-2; 9 bases line up with TRBD1. The CDR3 is 13 amino acids. CDR1 and CDR2 (germline): SGHRS, YFSETQ. The V and J ends lost 5 bases and 5 bases, in that order; junction bases with no gene match: 4. CDR3 sequence: CASRRTGDYGYTF. The DNA of the CDR3 is TGCGCCAGCAGAAGGACAGGGGATTATGGCTACACCTTC.

The chain carries TRBV6-5 and TRBJ2-7; the match to TRBD2 covers 9 bases. The V segment lost 2 bases and the J segment 7 bases; nucleotides outside the gene matches: 9. The CDR3 contains 15 residues. CDR1 MNHEY and CDR2 SVGAGI come from the germline V gene. CDR3 residues: CASSYLAGSSGEQYF. For the CDR3, the DNA is TGTGCCAGCAGTTACCTAGCGGGGTCAAGTGGAGAGCAGTACTTC.

In its sample, this clone was seen a few times. V usage is TRBV7-2 and J usage is TRBJ1-5, with D hard to call. The CDR3 is 14 residues long. With 2 bases removed from V and 7 bases from J, the gap between germline ends came to 12 bases. Looked up from germline, CDR1 is SGHTA and CDR2 is FQGNSA. The CDR3 DNA is TGTGCCAGCAGCTTATCTCGGTTATCCCAGCCCCAGCATTTT. It encodes CASSLSRLSQPQHF.

The chain is built from TRBV5-1 and TRBJ1-4; a weak D match, TRBD1 (5 bases). Germline V CDR1 and CDR2: SGHRS, YFSETQ. V was clipped by 1 base and J by 4 bases, with 11 bases between them. The CDR3 contains 15 residues. In nucleotides, the CDR3 is TGCGCCAGCAGCTTGTCAGGAGGGGATAATGAAAAACTGTTTTTT. Its protein is CASSLSGGDNEKLFF. Full variable domain (rest looked up from reference TRBV5-1 and TRBJ1-4): KAGVTQTPRYLIKTRGQQVTLSCSPISGHRSVSWYQQTPGQGLQFLFEYFSETQRNKGNFPGRFSGRQFSNSRSEMNVSTLELGDSALYLCASSLSGGDNEKLFFGSGTQLSVL.

A few counts support this clone. J is TRBJ1-3 and V is TRBV25-1; TRBD1 matches 7 bases. CDR3 size: 14 residues. Germline V gene data show CDR1 as MGHDK and CDR2 as SYGVNS. With 4 bases clipped from V and 4 bases from J, the junction kept 4 bases outside the gene matches. Written as DNA, the CDR3 is TGTGCCAGCAGTGCTTGGGACAGCGGAAACACCATATATTTT. Translated: CASSAWDSGNTIYF. The variable domain in full, with the rest retrieved from reference TRBV25-1 and TRBJ1-3, is EADIYQTPRYLVIGTGKKITLECSQTMGHDKMYWYQQDPGMELHLIHYSYGVNSTEKGDLSSESTVSRIRTEHFPLTLESARPSHTSQYLCASSAWDSGNTIYFGEGSWLTVV.

This chain joins TRBV7-2 and TRBJ1-2, with D possibly being TRBD1 (5 bases). The V and J ends lost 3 bases and 4 bases respectively, with 15 bases between them. The CDR3 has 15 residues. CDR1 is SGHTA and CDR2 is FQGNSA in the germline V gene. CDR3 sequence: CASSLSAGVGYGYTF. In DNA, the CDR3 is TGTGCCAGCAGCTTGTCGGCGGGGGTTGGCTATGGCTACACCTTC.

The chain has TRBV19 and TRBJ2-6; D is uncertain. Germline V gene sequence: CDR1 LNHDA, CDR2 SQIVND (reference sequence). The CDR3 sequence is 18 residues long. The V gene lost 7 bases and the J gene lost 0 bases, with 19 bases spanning the gap. CDR3 coding DNA: TGTGCCAGTACCACCGACTCCTCCTCAGCCTCTGGGGCCAACGTCCTGACTTTC. Protein: CASTTDSSSASGANVLTF.

The J gene is TRBJ2-3, the V gene TRBV7-9; no firm D call. The germline V gene has CDR1 SEHNR and CDR2 FQNEAQ (reference sequence). The CDR3 has 11 amino acids. V was shortened by 2 bases and J by 8 bases, with 5 bases between the two germline ends. CDR3 region: CASSLSPTQYF. CDR3 bases: TGTGCCAGCAGCTTAAGTCCTACGCAGTATTTT.

The rearrangement joins TRBV7-9 to TRBJ2-1; 9 positions match TRBD1. Germline V lookup: CDR1 SEHNR, CDR2 FQNEAQ (reference sequence). CDR3 length: 14 amino acids. Trimming removed 5 bases from V and 3 bases from J; junction bases left unmatched: 2. CDR3 in amino acids: CASSGTGSYNEQFF. CDR3 nucleotides: TGTGCCAGCAGCGGGACAGGGAGCTACAATGAGCAGTTCTTC.

V usage is TRBV7-8 and J usage is TRBJ2-7, with D possibly TRBD2 on 5 matching bases. There are 14 residues in the CDR3. CDR1 and CDR2 from the germline V gene are SGHVS and FQNEAQ. Trimming cost V 1 base and J 3 bases, with 10 bases left between them. The CDR3, as DNA: TGTGCCAGCAGCTTAGGGTCTAGCTTCTACGAGCAGTACTTC. It encodes CASSLGSSFYEQYF.

As DNA, the CDR3 is TGTGCCAGCAGCTTAGGACTAGCGGGAGATATGGATACGCAGTATTTT. Its translation: CASSLGLAGDMDTQYF. The J gene is TRBJ2-3, the V gene TRBV7-9; the match to TRBD2 covers 12 bases. The germline V gene encodes CDR1 SEHNR and CDR2 FQNEAQ (reference sequence). V gave up 1 base and J gave up 6 bases; unmatched junction bases: 5. The CDR3 is 16 residues long. Filled out from reference TRBV7-9 and TRBJ2-3, the complete variable domain reads DTGVSQNPRHKITKRGQNVTFRCDPISEHNRLYWYRQTLGQGPEFLTYFQNEAQLEKSRLLSDRFSAERPKGSFSTLEIQRTEQGDSAMYLCASSLGLAGDMDTQYFGPGTRLTVL.

The rearrangement uses TRBV6-4 and TRBJ2-2; tentative D call: TRBD2 (6 bases). Trimming shortened V by 6 bases and J by 7 bases, and 15 bases separated the two germline ends. Germline V lookup: CDR1 MRHNA, CDR2 SNTAGT. The CDR3 consists of 14 residues. CDR3 loop: CASSPTSWGGELFF. CDR3 nucleotide sequence: TGTGCCAGCAGCCCTACTAGCTGGGGCGGGGAGCTGTTTTTT.

This clone has only one observation. The CDR3: CASSKTSGYNEQFF. CDR3 DNA sequence: TGTGCCAGCAGTAAGACTAGCGGGTACAATGAGCAGTTCTTC. V gene TRBV25-1 combines with J gene TRBJ2-1; 10 bases match TRBD2. Germline CDR1 is MGHDK and CDR2 is SYGVNS. The V gene end was trimmed by 5 bases and the J gene end by 4 bases; junction bases not matched to a gene: 2. This CDR3 comprises 14 residues.

The V and J genes are TRBV6-6 and TRBJ1-5; TRBD1 agrees at 8 bases. The germline CDR1 and CDR2 sequences are MNHNY and SVGAGI (reference sequence). The J segment lost 5 bases and the V segment lost 5 bases, leaving 11 bases of the junction unmatched. The CDR3 consists of 16 residues. The CDR3 region is CASSLSDRAGDQPQHF. CDR3 DNA: TGTGCCAGCAGTCTATCGGACAGGGCAGGGGATCAGCCCCAGCATTTT.